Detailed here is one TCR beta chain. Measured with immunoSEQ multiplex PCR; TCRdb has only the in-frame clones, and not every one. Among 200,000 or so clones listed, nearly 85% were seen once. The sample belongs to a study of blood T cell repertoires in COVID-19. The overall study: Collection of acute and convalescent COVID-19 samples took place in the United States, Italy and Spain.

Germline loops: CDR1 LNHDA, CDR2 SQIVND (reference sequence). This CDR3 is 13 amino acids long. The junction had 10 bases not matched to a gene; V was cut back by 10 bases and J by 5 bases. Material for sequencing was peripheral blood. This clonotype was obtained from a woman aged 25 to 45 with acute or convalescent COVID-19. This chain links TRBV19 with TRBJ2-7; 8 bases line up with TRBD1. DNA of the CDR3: TGTGCCACTCCCCGGGACAGGTTCCACGAGCAGTACTTC. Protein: CATPRDRFHEQYF.